Presented here are 21 T cell receptor beta chains from one specimen sequenced in a study of regulatory T cells in long-lasting Graves disease. With iRepertoire HTBI primers and Arm-PCR of CDR3 regions, TCR beta libraries were built. TCRdb used MiXCR to reprocess the multiplex PCR reads, holding one entry per CDR3 protein. The table records some 430,000 distinct CDR3 sequences, roughly 21% of them present only once. Time point here: persistent/refractory GD, antithyroid drugs over 5 years with positive TRAb. Scientists built the TCR library using RNA that was extracted from PBMCs. Sequenced material: peripheral blood mononuclear cells (PBMCs), taken when the disease was refractory, from a patient treated with antithyroid drugs. Source of these receptors: a female donor with Graves disease.

The chain is built from TRBV7-3 and TRBJ2-4; weak D call: TRBD1 (5 bases). This CDR3 has 15 residues. Germline V gene lookup returns CDR1 SGHTA and CDR2 FQGTGA. Trimming removed 2 bases from V and 5 bases from J, with 13 bases in between. This CDR3 reads CASSLGAGWENIQYF. CDR3 DNA sequence: TGTGCCAGCAGCTTAGGGGCAGGTTGGGAAAACATTCAGTACTTC.

This clonotype was counted only a few times. The V gene is TRBV20-1, the J gene TRBJ1-1, with a tentative D call TRBD1 (5 bases). This CDR3 is 13 amino acids long. Germline V gene lookup returns CDR1 DFQATT and CDR2 SNEGSKA (reference sequence). V dropped 6 bases and J dropped 1 base, with 12 bases sitting between them. Written as DNA, the CDR3 is TGCAGTGCACTGAACGGACAGAACACTGAAGCTTTCTTT. Protein product: CSALNGQNTEAFF.

A few counts support this clonotype. Since no conserved phenylalanine or tryptophan closes the CDR3, a read error is the likely cause. The chain recombines TRBV28 with TRBJ2-7; 10 positions match TRBD2. Germline-derived CDR1 and CDR2 are MDHEN and SYDVKM. After removal of 5 bases from V and 2 bases from J, the junction contained 3 bases not matched to a gene. The CDR3 has 14 residues. DNA of the CDR3: TGTGCCAGCAGTGCACTAGCGGGACCCTACGAGCAGTACTCC. This sequence encodes CASSALAGPYEQYS.

This clonotype was observed many times. This sequence joins TRBV6-2 or TRBV6-3 and TRBJ2-7, with D possibly being TRBD1 (6 bases). V lost 6 bases and J 5 bases, leaving 23 bases between the germline ends. Germline CDR1 MNHEY, CDR2 SVGEGT. This CDR3 contains 16 residues. Here the CDR3 DNA reads TGTGCCAGCAGCCCAAACCCGGGACACCCTGGGGACGAGCAGTACTTC. This translates into CASSPNPGHPGDEQYF.

The rearrangement uses TRBV7-2 and TRBJ1-2, with TRBD1 as a possible D gene (5 bases). CDR1 is SGHTA and CDR2 is FQGNSA in the germline V gene. CDR3 length: 16 residues. Trimming shortened V by 5 bases and J by 4 bases, and 20 bases separated the two germline ends. The CDR3 sequence: CASSPLGGGAVYGYTF. The CDR3 region has the DNA TGTGCCAGCAGCCCTCTGGGGGGAGGGGCAGTCTATGGCTACACCTTC.

J is TRBJ2-3 and V is TRBV12-5; unclear D gene. CDR1 LGHNT and CDR2 FRNRAP come from the germline V gene. The CDR3 is 15 residues long. V was trimmed by 0 bases and J by 8 bases, leaving 15 bases between them. The CDR3 DNA is TGTGCTAGTGGTTTGGTAATGGCGACTCTGGGTACGCAGTATTTT. This encodes CASGLVMATLGTQYF.

The J gene is TRBJ1-5, the V gene TRBV12-3 or TRBV12-4; unclear D gene. This CDR3 spans 15 amino acids. V lost 5 bases and J lost 2, with 13 bases in between. DNA for the CDR3: TGTGCCAGCAGTCCACGTAGTAGCGGCAATCAGCCCCAGCATTTT. The encoded protein is CASSPRSSGNQPQHF.

As to this clonotype: One base away lies a much larger clone, so this may be a sequencing read error. The V call is TRBV28, the J call TRBJ2-7; D gene unclear. This CDR3 spans 14 amino acids. Germline CDR1 MDHEN, CDR2 SYDVKM. CDR3 loop: CASSAENSLYERYF. In nucleotides, the CDR3 is TGTGCCAGCAGTGCTGAGAATTCTCTCTACGAGCGGTACTTC.

In its sample, this clonotype was seen a few times. The genes are TRBV20-1 and TRBJ1-2; no clear D. With 1 base removed from V and 5 bases from J, the gap between germline ends came to 11 bases. CDR3 length equals 13 residues. In germline, CDR1 is DFQATT, CDR2 SNEGSKA (reference sequence). CDR3: CSARAPDGYGYTF. The DNA for the CDR3 is TGCAGTGCTAGAGCTCCGGACGGGTATGGCTACACCTTC.

The sample holds a few counts of this clonotype. V is TRBV12-5 and J is TRBJ2-2, with 11 nucleotides matching TRBD1. The CDR3 has 18 amino acids. Looked up from germline, CDR1 is LGHNT and CDR2 is FRNRAP. After removal of 0 bases from V and 7 bases from J, the junction contained 10 bases not matched to a gene. For the CDR3, the DNA is TGTGCTAGTGGTTTGGTACTGGACAGGGGGCTCACGGGCGGGGAGCTGTTTTTT. It encodes CASGLVLDRGLTGGELFF.

This chain joins TRBV6-5 and TRBJ1-5; D gene uncertain. Germline V gives CDR1 MNHEY, CDR2 SVGAGI. The length of the CDR3 is 13 residues. V lost 0 bases, J lost 7 bases, and 7 bases lay in between. CDR3 sequence (DNA): TGTGCCAGCAGTTACTCCCCCCAGCAGCCCCAGCATTTT. It encodes CASSYSPQQPQHF.

This chain links TRBV20-1 with TRBJ2-5; 9 bases map to TRBD1. J lost 3 bases, V lost 6 bases, and 8 bases had no gene match. From germline, CDR1 is DFQATT and CDR2 SNEGSKA (reference sequence). The CDR3 covers 14 residues. The CDR3 nucleotides read TGCAGTGCCGACAGGACAGGGGTTAAAGAGACCCAGTACTTC. This gives the protein CSADRTGVKETQYF.

The sample holds many counts of this clonotype. The chain has TRBV10-3 and TRBJ1-2, with D maybe TRBD1 (6 bases). V gave up 5 bases and J gave up 7 bases, with 11 bases separating them. CDR3 length equals 12 residues. The germline gives CDR1 ENHRY, CDR2 SYGVKD. Written as DNA, the CDR3 is TGTGCCATCAGTTACAGGGATGGTGGCTACACCTTC. Residues: CAISYRDGGYTF.

With regard to this clonotype: It may be a read error: a sequence one base away is much more abundant. The chain combines TRBV6-2 or TRBV6-3 with TRBJ1-5; 7 bases fit TRBD1. CDR3 length equals 14 residues. Trimming cost V 5 bases and J 9 bases; bases outside gene matches: 10. The germline V gene has CDR1 MNHEY and CDR2 SVGEGT. The CDR3 sequence is CASSRDREGRPQHF. CDR3 bases: TGTGCCAGCAGTCGGGACAGAGAGGGTCGGCCCCAGCATTTT.

This clonotype was counted ten times or more. CDR3 region: CASSFNQGAREKLFF. The DNA for the CDR3 is TGTGCCAGCAGTTTTAATCAGGGGGCGCGAGAAAAACTGTTTTTT. The V and J genes are TRBV12-3 or TRBV12-4 and TRBJ1-4; the match to TRBD1 covers 8 bases. V shed 3 bases and J 8 bases; nucleotides not matched to a gene: 8. This CDR3 is 15 amino acids long.

The chain employs TRBV24-1 and TRBJ1-5, with D possibly being TRBD1 (5 bases). The CDR3 contains 13 residues. Germline assignment: CDR1 KGHDR and CDR2 SFDVKD. V lost 11 bases to trimming and J lost 2 bases, with 12 bases between them. The CDR3 region is CAIGGGGNQPQHF. The CDR3, as DNA: TGTGCCATCGGGGGGGGAGGCAATCAGCCCCAGCATTTT.

The rearrangement uses TRBV4-1 and TRBJ1-5; D is ambiguous. This CDR3 has 15 residues. V lost 7 bases and J 3 bases, leaving 16 bases between the germline ends. Germline V gene sequence: CDR1 MGHRA, CDR2 YSYEKL. CDR3 region: CASTVDQATNQPQHF. CDR3 DNA: TGCGCCAGCACAGTAGACCAGGCTACCAATCAGCCCCAGCATTTT.

The rearrangement joins TRBV6-1 to TRBJ2-7; no definite D call. V shed 1 base and J shed 1 base, with 14 bases lying between them. Germline CDR1 reads MNHNS; CDR2 reads SASEGT. The CDR3 totals 16 residues. The CDR3 region has the DNA TGTGCCAGCAGTGAAGTGAGAGGAATTTTATCCTACGAGCAGTACTTC. Translation gives CASSEVRGILSYEQYF.

This clonotype showed up just a few times. The rearrangement uses TRBV7-8 and TRBJ1-1; D remains ambiguous. The V gene lost 4 bases and the J gene lost 1 base, with 10 bases spanning the gap. Looked up from germline, CDR1 is SGHVS and CDR2 is FQNEAQ. The CDR3 covers 14 residues. The CDR3 bases are TGTGCCAGCAGCTCCCGGCTCCCGAACACTGAAGCTTTCTTT. Protein: CASSSRLPNTEAFF.

As to this clonotype: A much larger clonotype is one base distant, so this may be a read error. CDR3 sequence reads: CASSYLREGGYTF. In DNA, the CDR3 is TGTGCCAGCAGTTACCTCAGGGAAGGTGGCTACACCTTC. This chain uses TRBV6-5 with TRBJ1-2; tentative D call: TRBD1 (5 bases). Trimming removed 2 bases from V and 7 bases from J, with 11 bases in between. Germline CDR1 MNHEY, CDR2 SVGAGI. This CDR3 comprises 13 residues.

The table lists this clonotype with a few counts. The chain recombines TRBV10-3 with TRBJ2-7, with 13 nucleotides matching TRBD2. Germline V gives CDR1 ENHRY, CDR2 SYGVKD. This CDR3 has 15 amino acids. J was trimmed by 4 bases and V by 2 bases; bases with no gene match: 2. CDR3 in DNA: TGTGCCATCAGTGAGGCGACTAGCGGGGGGTACGAGCAGTACTTC. It translates to CAISEATSGGYEQYF.